This TCR beta chain was found in a study of cytomegalovirus exposure and HLA in healthy donors. V was shortened by 5 bases and J by 0 bases, with 7 bases between the two germline ends. Germline V gene sequence: CDR1 SQVTM, CDR2 ANQGSEA. CDR3 length: 12 amino acids. This clone appeared a few times. The PCR ran on 60 Vbeta and 13 Jbeta primers. TCRdb keeps only in-frame clones here, not all; method: immunoSEQ multiplex PCR. This table has 140,000 or so clones, 80% appearing once. The specimen sequenced was PBMCs. V gene TRBV29-1 combines with J gene TRBJ1-1; D might be TRBD1 (5 bases). The TCR originated in a man in his forties or fifties in good health and CMV-seronegative. The CDR3 region is CSVRQLNTEAFF. The CDR3 DNA is TGCAGCGTTCGACAGTTGAACACTGAAGCTTTCTTT.